The count of the clone carrying this T cell receptor beta chain is one. Trimming cost V 6 bases and J 4 bases; bases outside gene matches: 21. This CDR3 contains 19 residues. Germline lookup yields CDR1 MNHEY and CDR2 SMNVEV (reference sequence). The data were obtained in a study of blood T cell repertoires in COVID-19. In the study overall: COVID-19 samples, acute and convalescent, were from the United States, Italy and Spain.

The study recruited people aged about 18 to 90 years across about two dozen US areas. Which cohort a participant joined came from the clinical history participants gave. Authors' data handling: Nucleated cell number was recorded as an estimate derived from reference gene primer amplification. This table comes from immunoSEQ multiplex PCR, and its TCRdb copy is limited to in-frame clones, with some not included. V, J and clone size derive from that table, while D and trimming were established from the DNA sequence. The profile shows hundreds of thousands of clones, around 90% of them singletons. J is TRBJ2-5 and V is TRBV27, with 9 nucleotides matching TRBD2. The sample comprised PBMCs or T cells enriched from blood (not recorded which). The sequence was collected from a young man who had recovered from COVID-19. The CDR3 nucleotides read TGTGCCAGCAGCCGAATAGCGGGAGATTTGGGCGGTCTCTCAGAGACCCAGTACTTC. It codes for CASSRIAGDLGGLSETQYF.